The 19 T cell receptor beta chains below come from one sample, sequenced in a study of relationships among human T cell subsets. The T cell receptor alpha and beta CDR3 regions were amplified from mRNA by semiquantitative ARM-PCR. In ARM-PCR, communal superprimers followed tagged nested gene-specific primers for exponential amplification. TCRdb re-called the multiplex PCR reads with MiXCR, one entry per CDR3 protein. The table has over 13,000 distinct CDR3 sequences, around two thirds seen once; the top ten hold about a third. Material for sequencing was total T cells sorted from blood. Every receptor here comes from a man aged 35-49 years in good health.

The chain is built from TRBV6-1 and TRBJ1-5; possible D gene TRBD1, 5 bases. Germline V gene data show CDR1 as MNHNS and CDR2 as SASEGT. CDR3 length: 15 residues. Deletions cut 4 bases from V and 7 bases from J, with 17 bases between. CDR3 DNA sequence: TGTGCCAGCAGTGCTGAGAGGGGCGGGGGGCAGCCCCAGCATTTT. As protein: CASSAERGGGQPQHF.

The chain recombines TRBV30 with TRBJ2-3; maybe TRBD2 (6 bases). Trimming left V 4 bases short and J 2 bases short, with 16 bases between. CDR1 and CDR2 (germline): GTSNPN, SVGIG (reference sequence). CDR3 size: 15 residues. Written as DNA, the CDR3 is TGTGCCTGGACCCTAGGGCGCGGGACCACAGATACGCAGTATTTT. It translates to CAWTLGRGTTDTQYF.

This rearrangement joins TRBV20-1 to TRBJ2-7; TRBD2 agrees at 8 bases. The V and J ends lost 6 bases and 6 bases, in that order; junction bases with no gene match: 10. This CDR3 spans 13 amino acids. Germline assignment: CDR1 DFQATT and CDR2 SNEGSKA (reference sequence). DNA for the CDR3: TGCAGTGCCCCCCCCCAGCTAGCGGGCGAGCAGTACTTC. It translates to CSAPPQLAGEQYF.

The CDR3 sequence is CSVATDSREQYF. In nucleotides, the CDR3 is TGCAGCGTCGCGACCGATTCCCGGGAGCAGTACTTC. V usage is TRBV29-1 and J usage is TRBJ2-7; D gene ambiguous. CDR1 is SQVTM and CDR2 is ANQGSEA in the germline V gene. V lost 6 bases to trimming and J lost 7 bases, with 16 bases between them. This CDR3 spans 12 amino acids.

The gene calls are TRBV20-1 and TRBJ2-1; 7 positions match TRBD2. The CDR3 covers 16 residues. From germline, CDR1 is DFQATT and CDR2 SNEGSKA (reference sequence). Trimming took 5 bases from V and 1 from J; bases not matched to a gene: 11. CDR3 bases: TGCAGTGCTCCGCAGGGACTACCATTTTCCTACAATGAGCAGTTCTTC. This encodes CSAPQGLPFSYNEQFF.

Here the CDR3 reads CASSLPGLAYNEQFF. The CDR3 coding sequence is TGTGCCAGCAGTCTTCCGGGACTGGCTTACAATGAGCAGTTCTTC. The chain carries TRBV2 and TRBJ2-1; possibly TRBD2 for D (6 bases). In germline, CDR1 is SNHLY, CDR2 FYNNEI. V lost 5 bases and J 4 bases, leaving 15 bases between the germline ends. This CDR3 is built from 15 residues. Using reference TRBV2 and TRBJ2-1 for the parts outside the CDR3, the full variable domain is EPEVTQTPSHQVTQMGQEVILRCVPISNHLYFYWYRQILGQKVEFLVSFYNNEISEKSEIFDDQFSVERPDGSNFTLKIRSTKLEDSAMYFCASSLPGLAYNEQFFGPGTRLTVL.

The chain links TRBV4-1 to TRBJ2-3; 8 bases line up with TRBD2. Per germline, CDR1 MGHRA and CDR2 YSYEKL. The CDR3 sequence is 18 residues long. J lost 3 bases, V lost 1 base, and 12 bases had no gene match. The CDR3 spells CASSQGPRQRERTDTQYF. DNA of the CDR3: TGCGCCAGCAGCCAAGGGCCCCGTCAGCGGGAGAGGACAGATACGCAGTATTTT.

V is TRBV28 and J is TRBJ2-1; 13 bases are a match to TRBD2. The CDR3 has 15 amino acids. V was pared by 6 bases and J by 7 bases, with 6 bases of the junction left unmatched. The germline CDR1 and CDR2 sequences are MDHEN and SYDVKM. The CDR3 nucleotides are TGTGCCAGCAGCCCACTAGCGGGAGGGCCTAATGAGCAGTTCTTC. This gives the protein CASSPLAGGPNEQFF.

The CDR3 here is CASKPGQGRVDTEAFF. The DNA of the CDR3 is TGTGCCAGCAAACCGGGACAGGGTCGGGTAGACACTGAAGCTTTCTTT. This chain connects TRBV6-5 to TRBJ1-1; 9 bases align to TRBD1. Germline lookup yields CDR1 MNHEY and CDR2 SVGAGI. CDR3 length: 16 residues. V was pared by 7 bases and J by 3 bases, with 12 bases of the junction left unmatched.

The chain recombines TRBV5-1 with TRBJ1-2, with unresolved D. This CDR3 has 14 amino acids. Trimming left V 2 bases short and J 0 bases short, with 8 bases between. CDR1 is SGHRS, CDR2 YFSETQ, per germline. CDR3 protein: CASSFELANYGYTF. The CDR3 nucleotides are TGCGCCAGCAGCTTTGAACTAGCTAACTATGGCTACACCTTC.

This clonotype was seen more than once but under ten times. The chain uses TRBV10-2 and TRBJ1-1, with 8 bases identical to TRBD1. CDR3 length equals 14 residues. CDR1 WSHSY and CDR2 SAAADI come from the germline V gene. Losses at the gene ends were 7 bases for V and 5 bases for J; bases not matched to a gene: 9. This CDR3 reads CASTGQGAGTEAFF. The CDR3 region has the DNA TGCGCCAGCACTGGCCAGGGGGCAGGGACTGAAGCTTTCTTT.

The chain combines TRBV13 with TRBJ1-3, with 7 bases fitting TRBD1. Germline CDR1 PRHDT, CDR2 FYEKMQ (reference sequence). The junction had 8 bases not matched to a gene; V was cut back by 4 bases and J by 2 bases. The CDR3 totals 16 residues. The CDR3 region has the DNA TGTGCCAGCAGCTCAAGGGACAGTATAACTGGAAACACCATATATTTT. Residues: CASSSRDSITGNTIYF.

This chain links TRBV10-3 with TRBJ1-5, with D possibly being TRBD1 (5 bases). Trimming took 10 bases from V and 2 from J, leaving 18 bases between them. Germline V gene data show CDR1 as ENHRY and CDR2 as SYGVKD. The CDR3 runs to 15 residues. This CDR3 reads CATEEGMIGNQPQHF. For the CDR3, the DNA is TGTGCCACCGAAGAGGGGATGATTGGCAATCAGCCCCAGCATTTT.

This clonotype has a handful of counts. This sequence joins TRBV7-3 and TRBJ2-7; D may match TRBD1 or TRBD2 (6 bases each). CDR1 is SGHTA and CDR2 is FQGTGA in the germline V gene. The CDR3 consists of 14 residues. V dropped 0 bases and J dropped 7 bases, with 13 bases sitting between them. The CDR3 DNA reads as TGTGCCAGCAGCTTAACCCCAAGGGGGAGGGAGCAGTACTTC. Translating it yields CASSLTPRGREQYF.

The CDR3 sequence: CASSMMGLAGEFAGELFF. Written as DNA, the CDR3 is TGTGCCAGTAGTATGATGGGACTAGCGGGAGAATTCGCCGGGGAGCTGTTTTTT. The V call is TRBV19, the J call TRBJ2-2, with TRBD2 identical over 14 bases. The CDR3 totals 18 residues. Germline V gene data show CDR1 as LNHDA and CDR2 as SQIVND (reference sequence). V shed 3 bases, J shed 6 bases, and the junction held 9 bases outside the gene matches.

The chain links TRBV28 to TRBJ2-7, with 11 bases fitting TRBD1. J lost 3 bases, V lost 6 bases, and 7 bases had no gene match. CDR3 length equals 15 residues. Germline CDR1 is MDHEN and CDR2 is SYDVKM. CDR3 sequence reads: CASSPPGQGDYEQYF. The CDR3 bases are TGTGCCAGCAGCCCGCCGGGACAGGGGGACTACGAGCAGTACTTC. Variable domain in full (rest from reference TRBV28 and TRBJ2-7): DVKVTQSSRYLVKRTGEKVFLECVQDMDHENMFWYRQDPGLGLRLIYFSYDVKMKEKGDIPEGYSVSREKKERFSLILESASTNQTSMYLCASSPPGQGDYEQYFGPGTRLTVT.

This clonotype was detected only a few times. In DNA, the CDR3 is TGTGCCAGCAGCGGGGGACAGGCCGCAACTAATGAAAAACTGTTTTTT. Amino acids: CASSGGQAATNEKLFF. This sequence joins TRBV11-2 and TRBJ1-4, with 8 bases that match TRBD1. CDR1 is SGHAT, CDR2 FQNNGV, per germline. Losses at the gene ends were 5 bases for V and 0 bases for J; bases not matched to a gene: 5. The CDR3 is 16 amino acids.

This chain links TRBV28 with TRBJ2-7, with TRBD1 matching 7 bases. CDR3 length: 15 residues. Trimming took 5 bases from V and 0 from J; bases not matched to a gene: 7. The germline CDR1 and CDR2 sequences are MDHEN and SYDVKM. The CDR3 DNA follows: TGTGCCAGCAGTCATTGGACAGGCGGCTCCTACGAGCAGTACTTC. Amino acid sequence: CASSHWTGGSYEQYF.

The chain recombines TRBV28 with TRBJ1-5, with 10 bases that match TRBD1. The CDR3 length is 15 residues. J gave up 9 bases and V 5 bases, and 10 bases lay outside the gene matches. Germline assignment: CDR1 MDHEN and CDR2 SYDVKM. The CDR3 loop is CASSPWTGGMSPQHF. The CDR3 DNA follows: TGTGCCAGCAGTCCATGGACAGGGGGAATGTCGCCCCAGCATTTT.